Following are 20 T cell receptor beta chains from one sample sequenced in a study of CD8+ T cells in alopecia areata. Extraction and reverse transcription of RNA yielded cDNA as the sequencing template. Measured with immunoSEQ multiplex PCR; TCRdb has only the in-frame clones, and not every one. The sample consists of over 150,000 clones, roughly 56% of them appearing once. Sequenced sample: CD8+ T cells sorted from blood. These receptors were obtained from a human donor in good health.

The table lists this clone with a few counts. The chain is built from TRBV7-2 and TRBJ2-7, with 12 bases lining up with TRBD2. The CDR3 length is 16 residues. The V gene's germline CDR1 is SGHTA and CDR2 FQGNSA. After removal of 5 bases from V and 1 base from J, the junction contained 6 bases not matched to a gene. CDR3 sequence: CASSRRTSGDSYEQYF. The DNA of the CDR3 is TGTGCCAGCAGCCGCCGGACTAGCGGGGATTCCTACGAGCAGTACTTC.

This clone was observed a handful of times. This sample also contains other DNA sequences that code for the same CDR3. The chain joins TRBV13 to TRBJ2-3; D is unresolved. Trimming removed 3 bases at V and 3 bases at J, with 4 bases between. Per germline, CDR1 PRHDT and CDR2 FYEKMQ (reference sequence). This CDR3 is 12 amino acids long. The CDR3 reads CASSFSTDTQYF. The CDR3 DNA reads TGTGCCAGCAGCTTTTCAACAGATACGCAGTATTTT.

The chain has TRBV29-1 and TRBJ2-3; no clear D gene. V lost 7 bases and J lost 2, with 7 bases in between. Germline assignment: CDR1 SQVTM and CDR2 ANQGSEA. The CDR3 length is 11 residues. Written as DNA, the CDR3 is TGCAGCGCTACCTCCACAGATACGCAGTATTTT. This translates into CSATSTDTQYF.

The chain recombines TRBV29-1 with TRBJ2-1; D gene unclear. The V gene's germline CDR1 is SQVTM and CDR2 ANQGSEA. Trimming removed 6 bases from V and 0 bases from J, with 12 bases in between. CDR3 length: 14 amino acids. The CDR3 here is CSVVWLSSYNEQFF. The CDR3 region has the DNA TGCAGCGTAGTGTGGTTAAGCTCCTACAATGAGCAGTTCTTC.

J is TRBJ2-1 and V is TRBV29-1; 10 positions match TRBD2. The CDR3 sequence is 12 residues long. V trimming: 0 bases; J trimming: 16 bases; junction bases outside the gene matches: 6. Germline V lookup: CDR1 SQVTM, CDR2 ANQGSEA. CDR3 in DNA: TGCAGCGTTGAAGAGGGGGGGACTAGCGAATTCTTC. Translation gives CSVEEGGTSEFF.

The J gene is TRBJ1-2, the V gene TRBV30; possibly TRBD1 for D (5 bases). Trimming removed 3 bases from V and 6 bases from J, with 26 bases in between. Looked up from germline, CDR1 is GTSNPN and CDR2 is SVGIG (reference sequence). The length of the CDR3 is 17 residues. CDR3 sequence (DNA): TGTGCCTGGAGGGTATTTCTTGAAGCAGGGCAAATTGATGGCTACACCTTC. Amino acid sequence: CAWRVFLEAGQIDGYTF. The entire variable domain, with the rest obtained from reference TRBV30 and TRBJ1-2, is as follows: SQTIHQWPATLVQPVGSPLSLECTVEGTSNPNLYWYRQAAGRGLQLLFYSVGIGQISSEVPQNLSASRPQDRQFILSSKKLLLSDSGFYLCAWRVFLEAGQIDGYTFGSGTRLTVV.

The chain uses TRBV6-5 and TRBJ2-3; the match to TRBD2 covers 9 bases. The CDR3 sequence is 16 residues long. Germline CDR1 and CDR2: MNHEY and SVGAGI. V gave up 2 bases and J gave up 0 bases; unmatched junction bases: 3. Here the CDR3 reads CASSYGAGGSTDTQYF. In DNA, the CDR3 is TGTGCCAGCAGTTACGGAGCGGGGGGTAGCACAGATACGCAGTATTTT.

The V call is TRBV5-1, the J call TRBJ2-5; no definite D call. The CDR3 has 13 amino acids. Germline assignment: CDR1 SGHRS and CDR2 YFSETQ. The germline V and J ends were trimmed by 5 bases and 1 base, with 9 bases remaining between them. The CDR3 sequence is CASRKATQETQYF. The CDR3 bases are TGCGCCAGCAGGAAGGCGACCCAAGAGACCCAGTACTTC. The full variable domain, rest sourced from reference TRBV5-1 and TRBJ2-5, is KAGVTQTPRYLIKTRGQQVTLSCSPISGHRSVSWYQQTPGQGLQFLFEYFSETQRNKGNFPGRFSGRQFSNSRSEMNVSTLELGDSALYLCASRKATQETQYFGPGTRLLVL.

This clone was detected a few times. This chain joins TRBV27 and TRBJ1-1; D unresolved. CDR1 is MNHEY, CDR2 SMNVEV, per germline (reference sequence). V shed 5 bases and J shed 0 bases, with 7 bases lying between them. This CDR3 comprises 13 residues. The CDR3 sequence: CASSARLNTEAFF. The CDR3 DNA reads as TGTGCCAGCAGTGCCCGACTGAACACTGAAGCTTTCTTT.

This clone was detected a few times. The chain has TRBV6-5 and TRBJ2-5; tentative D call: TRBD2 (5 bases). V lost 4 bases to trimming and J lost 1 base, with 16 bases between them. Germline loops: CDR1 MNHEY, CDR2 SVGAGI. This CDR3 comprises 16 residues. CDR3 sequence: CASSLLVGVTQETQYF. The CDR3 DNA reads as TGTGCCAGCAGTTTACTTGTCGGGGTCACCCAAGAGACCCAGTACTTC.

In DNA form, the CDR3 reads TGCAGCGTTGAAGGCCTACAGGGGACGGACCGAACCTACAATGAGCAGTTCTTC. Protein product: CSVEGLQGTDRTYNEQFF. The chain recombines TRBV29-1 with TRBJ2-1, with TRBD1 matching over 7 bases. Trimming at V came to 1 base and at J to 2 bases, leaving 14 bases not matched to a gene. CDR1 SQVTM and CDR2 ANQGSEA come from the germline V gene. CDR3 length equals 18 residues.

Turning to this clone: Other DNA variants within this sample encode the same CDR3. The CDR3, as DNA: TGTGCCAGCAGCTTGTGGGGGTCCAATCAGCCCCAGCATTTT. It is translated as CASSLWGSNQPQHF. This sequence joins TRBV5-6 and TRBJ1-5, with D perhaps TRBD1 (5 bases). This CDR3 comprises 14 residues. Germline CDR1 SGHDT, CDR2 YYEEEE. V gave up 1 base and J gave up 3 bases, with 8 bases separating them. Supplemented by reference TRBV5-6 and TRBJ1-5, the full variable domain reads DAGVTQSPTHLIKTRGQQVTLRCSPKSGHDTVSWYQQALGQGPQFIFQYYEEEERQRGNFPDRFSGHQFPNYSSELNVNALLLGDSALYLCASSLWGSNQPQHFGDGTRLSIL.

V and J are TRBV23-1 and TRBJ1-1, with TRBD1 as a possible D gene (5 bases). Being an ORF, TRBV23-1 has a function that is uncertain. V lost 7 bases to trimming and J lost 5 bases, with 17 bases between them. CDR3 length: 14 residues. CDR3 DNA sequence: TGCGCCAGCACCCCGTTTAGGGGAGAAACTGAAGCTTTCTTT. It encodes CASTPFRGETEAFF.

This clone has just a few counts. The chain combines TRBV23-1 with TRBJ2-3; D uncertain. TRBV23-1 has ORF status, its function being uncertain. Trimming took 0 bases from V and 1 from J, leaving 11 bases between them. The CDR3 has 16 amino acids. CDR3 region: CASSQSGPGGTDTQYF. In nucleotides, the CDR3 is TGCGCCAGCAGTCAATCCGGCCCCGGCGGCACAGATACGCAGTATTTT.

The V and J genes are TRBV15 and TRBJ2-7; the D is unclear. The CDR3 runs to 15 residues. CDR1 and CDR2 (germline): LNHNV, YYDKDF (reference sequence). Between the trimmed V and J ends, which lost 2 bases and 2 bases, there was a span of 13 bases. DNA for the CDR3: TGTGCCACCAGCAGACAACAGACCGTTACCTACGAGCAGTACTTC. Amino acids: CATSRQQTVTYEQYF.

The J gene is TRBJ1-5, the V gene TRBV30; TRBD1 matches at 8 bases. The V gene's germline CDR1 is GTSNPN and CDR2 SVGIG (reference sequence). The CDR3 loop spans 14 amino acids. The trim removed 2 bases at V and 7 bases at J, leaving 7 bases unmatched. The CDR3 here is CAWSLGQGQQPQHF. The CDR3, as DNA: TGTGCCTGGAGTCTCGGACAGGGTCAACAGCCCCAGCATTTT. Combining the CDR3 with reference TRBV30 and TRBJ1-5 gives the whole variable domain SQTIHQWPATLVQPVGSPLSLECTVEGTSNPNLYWYRQAAGRGLQLLFYSVGIGQISSEVPQNLSASRPQDRQFILSSKKLLLSDSGFYLCAWSLGQGQQPQHFGDGTRLSIL.

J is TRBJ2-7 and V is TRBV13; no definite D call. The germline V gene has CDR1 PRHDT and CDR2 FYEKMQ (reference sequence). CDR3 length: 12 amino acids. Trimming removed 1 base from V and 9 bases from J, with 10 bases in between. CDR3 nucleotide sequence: TGTGCCAGCAGCTTAGCTAATCGCATGCAGTACTTC. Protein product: CASSLANRMQYF.

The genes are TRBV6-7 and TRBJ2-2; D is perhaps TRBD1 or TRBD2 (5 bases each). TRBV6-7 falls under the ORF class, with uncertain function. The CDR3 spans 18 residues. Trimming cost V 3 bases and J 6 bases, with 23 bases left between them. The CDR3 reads CASSYPDGGERQAGELFF. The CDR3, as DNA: TGTGCCAGCAGTTATCCCGATGGGGGTGAACGGCAGGCCGGGGAGCTGTTTTTT.

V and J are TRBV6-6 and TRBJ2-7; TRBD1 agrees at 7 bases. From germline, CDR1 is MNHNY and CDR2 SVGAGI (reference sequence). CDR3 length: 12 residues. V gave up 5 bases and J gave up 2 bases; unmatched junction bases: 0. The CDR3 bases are TGTGCCAGCAGTGACAGGGCCTACGAGCAGTACTTC. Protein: CASSDRAYEQYF.

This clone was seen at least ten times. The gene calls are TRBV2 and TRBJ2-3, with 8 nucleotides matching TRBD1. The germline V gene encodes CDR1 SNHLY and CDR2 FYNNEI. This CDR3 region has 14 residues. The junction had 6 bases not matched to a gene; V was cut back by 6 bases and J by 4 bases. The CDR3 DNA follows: TGTGCCAGCAGCCCCGGACAGGGATCAGATACGCAGTATTTT. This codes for CASSPGQGSDTQYF.